The rows below give T cell receptor beta chains drawn from one sample of a study of T-cell reconstitution after alpha-beta-depleted transplantation in children. Via MiXCR, TCRdb re-called the PCR reads, giving one row per CDR3 protein. The sample holds about 610,000 distinct CDR3 sequences, roughly a tenth seen once. The sample was PBMCs from the stem cell graft donor, taken from the stem cell graft. All receptors derive from a human donor who donated a stem cell graft to a child with acute myeloid leukemia. CDR3s include the opening cysteine and the closing phenylalanine or tryptophan. The order of the fields is V gene, J gene, D gene, clone size, CDR3 DNA, CDR3 protein. The D gene is left open where the match is weak. Expanded clones are given a class, and other clones once, few, many or no size at all.

V gene: TRBV7-2
J gene: TRBJ2-3
D gene: TRBD2
clone size: many
CDR3 DNA: TGTGCCACCCGACGGGCTAGCGGGACATCCACAGATACGCAGTATTTT
CDR3 protein: CATRRASGTSTDTQYF

V gene: TRBV30
J gene: TRBJ2-3
D gene: TRBD2
clone size: few
CDR3 DNA: TGTGCCTGGAGTCGAGGCGGGAGGTGGACAGATACGCAGTATTTT
CDR3 protein: CAWSRGGRWTDTQYF

V gene: TRBV5-1
J gene: TRBJ2-1
D gene: NA
clone size: NA
CDR3 DNA: TGCGCCAGCAGCGCGACTAGAAATGAGCAGTTCTTC
CDR3 protein: CASSATRNEQFF

V gene: TRBV7-8
J gene: TRBJ2-1
D gene: TRBD2
clone size: NA
CDR3 DNA: TGTGCCAGCAGCTTACTCGAGTGGGAGGGGTACAATGAGCAGTTCTTC
CDR3 protein: CASSLLEWEGYNEQFF

V gene: TRBV20-1
J gene: TRBJ1-5
D gene: NA
clone size: NA
CDR3 DNA: TGCAGTGCTAGAGACGACAGCCCGGAGCACAATCAGCCCCAGCATTTT
CDR3 protein: CSARDDSPEHNQPQHF

V gene: TRBV5-1
J gene: TRBJ1-2
D gene: TRBD1
clone size: NA
CDR3 DNA: TGCGCCAGCAGCTCCCCGGGACAGCAGAGCTACACCTTC
CDR3 protein: CASSSPGQQSYTF

V gene: TRBV28
J gene: TRBJ2-1
D gene: NA
clone size: NA
CDR3 DNA: TGTGCCAGCAGTTACTCGACCGGCCTAGGGAGTCATTTAGATGAGCAGTTCTTC
CDR3 protein: CASSYSTGLGSHLDEQFF

V gene: TRBV20-1
J gene: TRBJ2-4
D gene: TRBD1
clone size: NA
CDR3 DNA: TGCAGTGCCCGGGACAGGGGGCGGGAGGTCGGCAAAAACATTCAGTACTTC
CDR3 protein: CSARDRGREVGKNIQYF

V gene: TRBV9
J gene: TRBJ1-2
D gene: TRBD1
clone size: many
CDR3 DNA: TGTGCCAGCAGCGTAGCCCCAGGGGGCAATCGAGGCTACACCTTC
CDR3 protein: CASSVAPGGNRGYTF

V gene: TRBV27
J gene: TRBJ2-3
D gene: NA
clone size: few
CDR3 DNA: TGTGCCAGCAAACGTCAGGGAAACACAGATACGCAGTATTTT
CDR3 protein: CASKRQGNTDTQYF

V gene: TRBV21-1
J gene: TRBJ2-1
D gene: NA
clone size: few
CDR3 DNA: TGTGCCAGCAGCCTCTTTTGCTCTAGCGGGAGGGCCGGGGAGCAGTTCTTC
CDR3 protein: CASSLFCSSGRAGEQFF

V gene: TRBV7-9
J gene: TRBJ2-3
D gene: TRBD1
clone size: NA
CDR3 DNA: TGTGCCAGCAGCTCTACAGGGGTGCCAACAGATACGCAGTATTTT
CDR3 protein: CASSSTGVPTDTQYF

V gene: TRBV5-1
J gene: TRBJ2-1
D gene: TRBD2
clone size: NA
CDR3 DNA: TGCGCCAGCAGCTTGGGTCCGGGACTAGCGGGAGGGGGCCATGAGCAGTTCTTC
CDR3 protein: CASSLGPGLAGGGHEQFF

V gene: TRBV20-1
J gene: TRBJ2-3
D gene: TRBD2
clone size: few
CDR3 DNA: TGCAGTGCTAACTCCGGGACTAGCGGGAGGGATACGCAGTATTTT
CDR3 protein: CSANSGTSGRDTQYF

V gene: TRBV11-2
J gene: TRBJ1-1
D gene: NA
clone size: few
CDR3 DNA: TGTGCCAGCAGCTTAGGTACAGGGCGAACGAACACTGAAGCTTTCTTT
CDR3 protein: CASSLGTGRTNTEAFF

V gene: TRBV7-2
J gene: TRBJ2-7
D gene: TRBD1
clone size: many
CDR3 DNA: TGTGCCAGCAGCCACAGGGGATCTACCGAGCAGTACTTC
CDR3 protein: CASSHRGSTEQYF

V gene: TRBV7-3
J gene: TRBJ1-1
D gene: NA
clone size: many
CDR3 DNA: TGTGCCAGCAGCTTAACCAGGGCCCGGTTGGGCACTGAAGCTTTCTTT
CDR3 protein: CASSLTRARLGTEAFF

V gene: TRBV4-2
J gene: TRBJ2-7
D gene: TRBD1
clone size: many
CDR3 DNA: TGTGCCAGCAGCCCTTTTGGGACAGGGGTCTACGAGCAGTACTTC
CDR3 protein: CASSPFGTGVYEQYF

V gene: TRBV6-4
J gene: TRBJ1-1
D gene: NA
clone size: many
CDR3 DNA: TGTGCCAGCCGATTTGAAGCTTTCTTT
CDR3 protein: CASRFEAFF

V gene: TRBV29-1
J gene: TRBJ2-7
D gene: TRBD2
clone size: NA
CDR3 DNA: TGCAGCGTTGTAGGTAGCGGGAGAGGGTACGAGCAGTACTTC
CDR3 protein: CSVVGSGRGYEQYF

V gene: TRBV5-1
J gene: TRBJ1-1
D gene: NA
clone size: many
CDR3 DNA: TGCGCCAGCAGCACCGATAGAGGGGGTACTGAAGCTTTCTTT
CDR3 protein: CASSTDRGGTEAFF

V gene: TRBV11-2
J gene: TRBJ2-7
D gene: TRBD1
clone size: NA
CDR3 DNA: TGTGCCAGCAGCTTAAAGGGTAGCGGGACAGGGGCTCACGAGCAGTACTTC
CDR3 protein: CASSLKGSGTGAHEQYF

V gene: TRBV2
J gene: TRBJ2-2
D gene: TRBD1
clone size: NA
CDR3 DNA: TGTACCTGCAGTTTACACAGGGGGCAAACTAGGAACACCGGGGAGCTGTTTTTT
CDR3 protein: CTCSLHRGQTRNTGELFF

V gene: TRBV20-1
J gene: TRBJ2-1
D gene: TRBD2
clone size: NA
CDR3 DNA: TGCTGTGCTAGAGACCCGGGACTAGCGGGAGTACATAATGAGCAGTTCTTC
CDR3 protein: CCARDPGLAGVHNEQFF

V gene: TRBV15
J gene: TRBJ2-2
D gene: NA
clone size: few
CDR3 DNA: TGTGCCACCAGCAAAGGGGACGGCACCGGGGAGCTGTTTTTT
CDR3 protein: CATSKGDGTGELFF

V gene: TRBV28
J gene: TRBJ2-1
D gene: TRBD1
clone size: many
CDR3 DNA: TGTGCCAGCAGTTTACCCCCGGCAGGGGGCAATGAGCAGTTCTTC
CDR3 protein: CASSLPPAGGNEQFF

V gene: TRBV20-1
J gene: TRBJ2-7
D gene: TRBD2
clone size: NA
CDR3 DNA: TGCAGTGCTAGGAAGGGACTAGCGGGAGGCCGTGAAGAGCAGTACTTC
CDR3 protein: CSARKGLAGGREEQYF

V gene: TRBV20-1
J gene: TRBJ2-7
D gene: TRBD2
clone size: many
CDR3 DNA: TGCAGTGCTGAAGGACTAGCGCTATTAGGAGAGCAGTACTTC
CDR3 protein: CSAEGLALLGEQYF

V gene: TRBV7-2
J gene: TRBJ2-1
D gene: NA
clone size: NA
CDR3 DNA: TGTGCCAGCAGCTTAGGGGGGACACCGACGGGCAATGAGCAGTTCTTC
CDR3 protein: CASSLGGTPTGNEQFF

V gene: TRBV12-3/TRBV12-4
J gene: TRBJ2-6
D gene: TRBD1
clone size: NA
CDR3 DNA: TGTGCCAGCAGTTTAACCCAGGGGGCTGGGGCCAACGTCCTGACTTTC
CDR3 protein: CASSLTQGAGANVLTF

V gene: TRBV7-3
J gene: TRBJ2-1
D gene: NA
clone size: few
CDR3 DNA: TGTGCCAGCAGCTCGGTAGCGGTTTCCTACAATGAGCAGTTCTTC
CDR3 protein: CASSSVAVSYNEQFF

V gene: TRBV27
J gene: TRBJ2-3
D gene: TRBD2
clone size: many
CDR3 DNA: TGTGCCAGCAGTTCCCTTCTAGCGGGAGGAACCACAGATACGCAGTATTTT
CDR3 protein: CASSSLLAGGTTDTQYF

V gene: TRBV6-6
J gene: TRBJ2-2
D gene: NA
clone size: many
CDR3 DNA: TGTGCCAGCATCGAGGGTGCCACCGGGGAGCTGTTTTTT
CDR3 protein: CASIEGATGELFF

V gene: TRBV20-1
J gene: TRBJ2-3
D gene: NA
clone size: NA
CDR3 DNA: TGCAGTGTACGGATCACCACAGATACGCAGTATTTT
CDR3 protein: CSVRITTDTQYF

V gene: TRBV20-1
J gene: TRBJ2-1
D gene: NA
clone size: few
CDR3 DNA: TGCAGTGCTAGGGGGGTCACCTACAATGAGCAGTTCTTC
CDR3 protein: CSARGVTYNEQFF

V gene: TRBV6-5
J gene: TRBJ1-5
D gene: NA
clone size: few
CDR3 DNA: TGTGCCAGCAGTTATCGCAACCCGGGAGACAATCAGCCCCAGCATTTT
CDR3 protein: CASSYRNPGDNQPQHF